A single sample is the source of the 8 T cell receptor beta chains below, sequenced in a study of follicular helper T cells after annual influenza vaccination (dated by TCRdb to the late 2010s). This sample's time point label indicates: 2014-2015 season, pre-vaccination. The library was produced with the immunoSEQ multiplex PCR assay. The immuneACCESS repertoire file appears here via TCRdb, limited to in-frame rearrangements. These files lack a portion of the clones; in checked studies, under half of the deficit traces to unresolved V genes, and the cause of the others is not known. For this sample there are 10,000 to 15,000 clones; 60% to 80% appear just once. The top ten clones comprise 0.45% to 0.5% of the sample. Specimen: CXCR5- memory CD4+ T cells sorted from blood, collected on the day of influenza vaccination. Sample cell subset or site, as interpreted from the label and publication: CXCR5- memory CD4 T cells. The source of these receptors is an adult who received the influenza vaccine.

The chain recombines TRBV4-3 with TRBJ2-3, with D possibly being TRBD2 (5 bases). This CDR3 comprises 14 residues. Trimming took off 1 base at V and 6 bases at J, with 11 bases between the two ends. Per the germline V gene, CDR1 is LGHNA and CDR2 is YSLEER. CDR3 DNA sequence: TGCGCCAGCAGCCAAGTGTTGAGGGCGGATACGCAGTATTTT. This encodes CASSQVLRADTQYF.

The V and J genes are TRBV29-1 and TRBJ2-1, with 7 bases aligning to TRBD2. After removal of 5 bases from V and 3 bases from J, the junction contained 10 bases not matched to a gene. The germline V gene encodes CDR1 SQVTM and CDR2 ANQGSEA. The CDR3 is made up of 15 amino acids. The CDR3 reads CSVLQGGDIYNEQFF. The CDR3 bases are TGCAGCGTTCTGCAGGGAGGGGATATCTACAATGAGCAGTTCTTC.

The chain carries TRBV6-5 and TRBJ2-7; D gene ambiguous. Trimming removed 5 bases from V and 0 bases from J, with 11 bases in between. This CDR3 region has 14 residues. CDR1 MNHEY and CDR2 SVGAGI come from the germline V gene. Written as DNA, the CDR3 is TGTGCCAGCAGTGAATCCCCCAGCTCCTACGAGCAGTACTTC. It translates to CASSESPSSYEQYF.

V gene TRBV5-4 combines with J gene TRBJ2-2, with D maybe TRBD1 (5 bases). Trimming removed 5 bases at V and 1 base at J, with 12 bases between. This CDR3 has 15 amino acids. Germline values: CDR1 SGHNT, CDR2 YYREEE (reference sequence). DNA of the CDR3: TGTGCCAGCAGGCTCGACAGTCAGAACACCGGGGAGCTGTTTTTT. Amino acid sequence: CASRLDSQNTGELFF.

The CDR3 sequence: CASSLQQSGANVLTF. For the CDR3, the DNA is TGTGCCAGCAGCTTGCAACAGTCTGGGGCCAACGTCCTGACTTTC. The gene calls are TRBV5-8 and TRBJ2-6; D is uncertain. From germline, CDR1 is SGHTS and CDR2 YDEGEE. The V and J ends lost 1 base and 1 base respectively, with 6 bases between them. The CDR3 sequence is 15 residues long.

V gene TRBV7-2 combines with J gene TRBJ1-5, with 9 bases lining up with TRBD1. The CDR3 has 13 amino acids. J gave up 7 bases and V 6 bases, and 4 bases lay outside the gene matches. Germline CDR1 is SGHTA and CDR2 is FQGNSA. CDR3 in DNA: TGTGCCAGCAGTTACAGGGGGCAACAGCCCCAGCATTTT. Translated, it gives CASSYRGQQPQHF.

The genes are TRBV7-2 and TRBJ1-6; 7 nucleotides match TRBD1. Germline-derived CDR1 and CDR2 are SGHTA and FQGNSA. J gave up 4 bases and V 5 bases, and 5 bases lay outside the gene matches. The CDR3 sequence is 15 residues long. DNA for the CDR3: TGTGCCAGCAGCAAGCGGACAGGTTATAATTCACCCCTCCACTTT. This translates into CASSKRTGYNSPLHF.

The chain employs TRBV6-1 and TRBJ1-5; TRBD1 matches at 10 bases. V lost 4 bases to trimming and J lost 7 bases; unmatched junction nucleotides: 1. CDR1 and CDR2 from the germline V gene are MNHNS and SASEGT. The CDR3 sequence is 13 residues long. The CDR3: CASSGTGGQPQHF. CDR3 coding DNA: TGTGCCAGCAGTGGGACAGGGGGACAGCCCCAGCATTTT.